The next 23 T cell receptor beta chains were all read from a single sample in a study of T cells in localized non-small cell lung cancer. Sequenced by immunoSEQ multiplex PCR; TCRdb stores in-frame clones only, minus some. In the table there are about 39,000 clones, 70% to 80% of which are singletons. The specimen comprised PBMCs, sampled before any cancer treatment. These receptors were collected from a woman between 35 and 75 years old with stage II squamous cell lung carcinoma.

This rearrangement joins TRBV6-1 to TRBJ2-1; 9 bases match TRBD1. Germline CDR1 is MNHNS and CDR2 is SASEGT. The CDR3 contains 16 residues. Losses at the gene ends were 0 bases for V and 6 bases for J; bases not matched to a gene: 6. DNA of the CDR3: TGTGCCAGCAGTGAAGCGTGGGGGACAGGGCTCAATGAGCAGTTCTTC. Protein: CASSEAWGTGLNEQFF.

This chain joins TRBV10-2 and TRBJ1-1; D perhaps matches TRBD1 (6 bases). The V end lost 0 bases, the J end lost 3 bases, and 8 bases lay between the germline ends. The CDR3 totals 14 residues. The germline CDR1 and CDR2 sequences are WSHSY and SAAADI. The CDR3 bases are TGCGCCAGCAGTGAGTCCGGACAGTACACTGAAGCTTTCTTT. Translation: CASSESGQYTEAFF.

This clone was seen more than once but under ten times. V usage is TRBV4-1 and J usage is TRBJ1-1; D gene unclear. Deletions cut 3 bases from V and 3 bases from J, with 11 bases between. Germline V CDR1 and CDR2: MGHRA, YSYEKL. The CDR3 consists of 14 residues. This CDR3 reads CASSHTDSHTEAFF. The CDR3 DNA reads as TGCGCCAGCAGCCACACGGATTCGCACACTGAAGCTTTCTTT.

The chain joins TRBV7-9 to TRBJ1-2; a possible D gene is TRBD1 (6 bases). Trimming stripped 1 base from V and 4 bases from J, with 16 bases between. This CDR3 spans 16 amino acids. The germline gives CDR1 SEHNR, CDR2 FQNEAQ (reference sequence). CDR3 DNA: TGTGCCAGCAGCTTAGGGGCCCTATCGACAGGCTATGGCTACACCTTC. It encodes CASSLGALSTGYGYTF. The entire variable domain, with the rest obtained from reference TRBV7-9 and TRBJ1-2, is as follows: DTGVSQNPRHKITKRGQNVTFRCDPISEHNRLYWYRQTLGQGPEFLTYFQNEAQLEKSRLLSDRFSAERPKGSFSTLEIQRTEQGDSAMYLCASSLGALSTGYGYTFGSGTRLTVV.

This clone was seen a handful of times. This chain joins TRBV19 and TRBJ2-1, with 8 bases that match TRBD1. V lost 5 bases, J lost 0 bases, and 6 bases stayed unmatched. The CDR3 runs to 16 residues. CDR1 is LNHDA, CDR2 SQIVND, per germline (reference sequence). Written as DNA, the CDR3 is TGTGCCAGTAGTGACAGGGGTCCGAGCTCCTACAATGAGCAGTTCTTC. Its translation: CASSDRGPSSYNEQFF. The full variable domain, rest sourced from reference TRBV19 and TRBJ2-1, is DGGITQSPKYLFRKEGQNVTLSCEQNLNHDAMYWYRQDPGQGLRLIYYSQIVNDFQKGDIAEGYSVSREKKESFPLTVTSAQKNPTAFYLCASSDRGPSSYNEQFFGPGTRLTVL.

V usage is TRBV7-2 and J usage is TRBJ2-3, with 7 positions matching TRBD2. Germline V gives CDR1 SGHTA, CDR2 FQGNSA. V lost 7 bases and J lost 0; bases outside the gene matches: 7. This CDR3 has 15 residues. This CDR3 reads CASISPSGSTDTQYF. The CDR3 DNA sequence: TGTGCCAGCATCTCTCCTAGCGGTAGCACAGATACGCAGTATTTT.

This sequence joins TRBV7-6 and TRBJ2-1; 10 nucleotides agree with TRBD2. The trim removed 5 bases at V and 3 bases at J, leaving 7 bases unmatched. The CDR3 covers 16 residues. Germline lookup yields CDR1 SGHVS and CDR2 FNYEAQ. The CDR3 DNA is TGTGCCAGCAGCCGTACCGGGACTAGCGACTACAATGAGCAGTTCTTC. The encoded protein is CASSRTGTSDYNEQFF.

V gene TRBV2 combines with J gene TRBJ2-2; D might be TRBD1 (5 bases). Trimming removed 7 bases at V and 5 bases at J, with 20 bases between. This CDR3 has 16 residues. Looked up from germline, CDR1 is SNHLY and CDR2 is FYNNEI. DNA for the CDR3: TGTGCCAGCACTTTAACAGGCGGAGAGGAGACCGGGGAGCTGTTTTTT. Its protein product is CASTLTGGEETGELFF.

This CDR3 is CASSLGFQTITSGHEQFF. CDR3 nucleotide sequence: TGTGCCAGCAGCTTGGGGTTTCAGACCATAACCTCAGGGCATGAGCAGTTCTTC. The V call is TRBV7-9, the J call TRBJ2-1; the D gene is possibly TRBD1 (5 bases). CDR1 is SEHNR, CDR2 FQNEAQ, per germline (reference sequence). V was trimmed by 3 bases and J by 8 bases, leaving 26 bases between them. The CDR3 contains 18 residues.

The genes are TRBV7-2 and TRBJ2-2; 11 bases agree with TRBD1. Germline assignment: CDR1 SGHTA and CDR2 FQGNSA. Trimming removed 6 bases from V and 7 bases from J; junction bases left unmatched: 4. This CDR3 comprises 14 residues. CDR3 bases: TGTGCCAGCAGTCCGGGACAGGGGGACGGGGAGCTGTTTTTT. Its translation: CASSPGQGDGELFF. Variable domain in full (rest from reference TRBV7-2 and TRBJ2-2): GAGVSQSPSNKVTEKGKDVELRCDPISGHTALYWYRQSLGQGLEFLIYFQGNSAPDKSGLPSDRFSAERTGGSVSTLTIQRTQQEDSAVYLCASSPGQGDGELFFGEGSRLTVL.

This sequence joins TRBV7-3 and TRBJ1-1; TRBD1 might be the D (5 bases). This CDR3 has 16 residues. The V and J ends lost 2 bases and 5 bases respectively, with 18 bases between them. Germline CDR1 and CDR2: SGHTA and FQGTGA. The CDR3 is CASSLVPSGEGTEAFF. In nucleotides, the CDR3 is TGTGCCAGCAGCTTAGTTCCCTCGGGGGAGGGGACTGAAGCTTTCTTT.

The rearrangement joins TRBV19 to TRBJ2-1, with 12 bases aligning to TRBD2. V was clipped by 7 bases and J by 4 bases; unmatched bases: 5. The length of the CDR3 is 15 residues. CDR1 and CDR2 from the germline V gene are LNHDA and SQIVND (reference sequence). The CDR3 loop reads CASTTLAGGYNEQFF. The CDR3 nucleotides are TGTGCCAGTACCACACTAGCGGGGGGTTACAATGAGCAGTTCTTC.

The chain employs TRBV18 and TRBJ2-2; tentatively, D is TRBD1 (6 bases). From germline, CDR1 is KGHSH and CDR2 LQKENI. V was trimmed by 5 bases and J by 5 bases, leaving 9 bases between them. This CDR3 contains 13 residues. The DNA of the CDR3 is TGTGCCAGCTCATGGACAGAAACCGGGGAGCTGTTTTTT. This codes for CASSWTETGELFF.

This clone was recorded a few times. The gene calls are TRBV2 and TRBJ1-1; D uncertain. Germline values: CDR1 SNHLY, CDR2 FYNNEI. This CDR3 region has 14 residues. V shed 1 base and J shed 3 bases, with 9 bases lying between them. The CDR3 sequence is CASSEDYGYTEAFF. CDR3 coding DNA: TGTGCCAGCAGTGAAGATTACGGATACACTGAAGCTTTCTTT.

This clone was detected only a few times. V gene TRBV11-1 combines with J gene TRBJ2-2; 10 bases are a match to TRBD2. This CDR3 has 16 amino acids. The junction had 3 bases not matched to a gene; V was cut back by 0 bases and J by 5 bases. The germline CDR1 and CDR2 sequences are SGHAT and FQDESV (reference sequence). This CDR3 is CASSLASGRRTGELFF. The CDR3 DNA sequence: TGTGCCAGCAGCTTAGCTAGCGGGAGGAGGACCGGGGAGCTGTTTTTT.

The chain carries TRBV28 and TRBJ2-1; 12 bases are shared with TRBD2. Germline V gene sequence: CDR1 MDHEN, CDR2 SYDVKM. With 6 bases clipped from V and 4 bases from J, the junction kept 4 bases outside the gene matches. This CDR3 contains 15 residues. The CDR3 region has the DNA TGTGCCAGCAGCCCTAGCGGGAGGGGTTACAATGAGCAGTTCTTC. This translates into CASSPSGRGYNEQFF.

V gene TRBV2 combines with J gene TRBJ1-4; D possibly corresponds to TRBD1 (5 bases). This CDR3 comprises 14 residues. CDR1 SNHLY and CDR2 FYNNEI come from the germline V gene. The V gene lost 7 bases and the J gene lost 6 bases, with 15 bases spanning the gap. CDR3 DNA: TGTGCCAGCACCTTGGGAGGGGCGGATGAAAAACTGTTTTTT. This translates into CASTLGGADEKLFF.

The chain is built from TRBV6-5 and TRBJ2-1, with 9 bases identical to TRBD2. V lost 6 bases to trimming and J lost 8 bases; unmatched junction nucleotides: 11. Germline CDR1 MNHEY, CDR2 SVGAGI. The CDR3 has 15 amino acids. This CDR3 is CASRTGTSRRDEQFF. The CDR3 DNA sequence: TGTGCCAGCAGGACCGGGACTAGCAGGCGGGATGAGCAGTTCTTC.

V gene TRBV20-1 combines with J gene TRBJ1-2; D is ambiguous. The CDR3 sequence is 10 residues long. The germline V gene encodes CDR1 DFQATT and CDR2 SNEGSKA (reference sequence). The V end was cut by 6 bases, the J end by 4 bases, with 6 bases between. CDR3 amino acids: CSAQIYGYTF. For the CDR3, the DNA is TGCAGTGCCCAGATCTATGGCTACACCTTC.

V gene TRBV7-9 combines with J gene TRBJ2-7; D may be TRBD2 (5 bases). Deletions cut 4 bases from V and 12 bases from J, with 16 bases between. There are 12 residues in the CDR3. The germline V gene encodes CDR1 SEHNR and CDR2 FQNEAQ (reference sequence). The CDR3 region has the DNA TGTGCCAGCAGCTCTTCCGGGAAGAAGGGGTACTTC. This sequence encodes CASSSSGKKGYF.

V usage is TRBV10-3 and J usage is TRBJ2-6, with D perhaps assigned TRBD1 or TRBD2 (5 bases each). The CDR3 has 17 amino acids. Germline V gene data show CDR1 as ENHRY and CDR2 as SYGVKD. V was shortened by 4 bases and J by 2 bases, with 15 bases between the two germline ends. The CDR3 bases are TGTGCCATCAGTGTTACCGGGACGGGACCTGGGGCCAACGTCCTGACTTTC. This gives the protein CAISVTGTGPGANVLTF.

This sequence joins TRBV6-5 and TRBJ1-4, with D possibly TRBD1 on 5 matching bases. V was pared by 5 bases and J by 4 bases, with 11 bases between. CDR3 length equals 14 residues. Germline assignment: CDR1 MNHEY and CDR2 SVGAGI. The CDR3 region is CASSLTVLNEKLFF. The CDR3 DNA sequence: TGTGCCAGCAGTCTGACAGTCCTTAATGAAAAACTGTTTTTT.

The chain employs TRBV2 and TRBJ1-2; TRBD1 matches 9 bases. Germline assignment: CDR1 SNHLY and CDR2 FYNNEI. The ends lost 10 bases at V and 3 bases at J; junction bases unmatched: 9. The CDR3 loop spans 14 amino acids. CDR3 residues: CATGTGWMDYGYTF. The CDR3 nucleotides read TGTGCCACAGGGACAGGGTGGATGGACTATGGCTACACCTTC.